Each of the 23 T cell receptor beta chains below was sequenced from the same sample in a study of technical replicates of blood from several donors. TCRdb's table, derived via immunoSEQ multiplex PCR, lists solely in-frame clones and lacks some. This table has about 80,000 clones, roughly nine tenths appearing once. The sequenced sample consisted of T cells isolated from PBMCs. The receptor source for this set is a human donor in good health.

The rearrangement links TRBV7-3 to TRBJ2-1; 13 nucleotides align to TRBD2. The length of the CDR3 is 16 residues. CDR1 is SGHTA, CDR2 FQGTGA, per germline. Trimming cost V 1 base and J 7 bases; bases outside gene matches: 4. CDR3: CASSLRLAGGSNEQFF. CDR3 coding DNA: TGTGCCAGCAGCTTAAGACTAGCGGGAGGAAGTAATGAGCAGTTCTTC.

This chain uses TRBV27 with TRBJ2-7; TRBD2 matches at 10 bases. This CDR3 contains 15 residues. Germline trimming cut 2 bases from V and 4 bases from J; bases unmatched to any gene: 5. CDR1 and CDR2 (germline): MNHEY, SMNVEV (reference sequence). The CDR3 DNA reads as TGTGCCAGCAGTTTACTAGCGGGAGTTCGGTACGAGCAGTACTTC. Protein product: CASSLLAGVRYEQYF.

The chain has TRBV7-2 and TRBJ1-2; no definite D call. Trimming stripped 4 bases from V and 7 bases from J, with 16 bases between. There are 14 residues in the CDR3. Germline-derived CDR1 and CDR2 are SGHTA and FQGNSA. The CDR3: CASSSWTGGSGYTF. In DNA form, the CDR3 reads TGTGCCAGCAGCTCGTGGACGGGAGGCAGTGGCTACACCTTC.

V is TRBV2 and J is TRBJ1-5, with TRBD1 matching 8 bases. With V trimmed by 4 bases and J by 3 bases, 5 bases remained unmatched. CDR1 and CDR2 (germline): SNHLY, FYNNEI. This CDR3 is 15 amino acids long. Written as DNA, the CDR3 is TGTGCCAGCAGTGTGGGACAGGAATTCAATCAGCCCCAGCATTTT. Its protein is CASSVGQEFNQPQHF.

This chain uses TRBV28 with TRBJ2-1, with D tentatively TRBD1 (6 bases). The germline V and J ends were trimmed by 7 bases and 16 bases, with 17 bases remaining between them. CDR3 length equals 11 residues. Germline CDR1 reads MDHEN; CDR2 reads SYDVKM. The CDR3 protein is CASTRQGQYFF. The CDR3 DNA reads TGTGCCAGCACGCGGCAGGGACAATATTTCTTC.

This sequence joins TRBV5-5 and TRBJ2-7; 8 bases match TRBD2. CDR1 is SGHKS, CDR2 YYEKEE, per germline (reference sequence). CDR3 size: 15 residues. V dropped 1 base and J dropped 1; count of bases not matched to a gene: 4. The CDR3 DNA sequence: TGTGCCAGCAGCTTGAGCCTAGCGGGTTCCTACGAGCAGTACTTC. Translation gives CASSLSLAGSYEQYF.

The chain has TRBV6-5 and TRBJ1-2; D gene ambiguous. In germline, CDR1 is MNHEY, CDR2 SVGAGI. The CDR3 extends over 14 amino acids. Trimming stripped 7 bases from V and 1 base from J, with 13 bases between. This CDR3 reads CASKERSVNYGYTF. CDR3 nucleotides: TGTGCCAGCAAAGAGCGTTCTGTTAACTATGGCTACACCTTC.

The chain is built from TRBV6-5 and TRBJ1-1, with D uncertain. V dropped 6 bases and J dropped 7 bases, with 15 bases sitting between them. The CDR3 is 13 residues long. CDR1 and CDR2 (germline): MNHEY, SVGAGI. CDR3 loop: CASSPIARGEAFF. The CDR3 DNA reads TGTGCCAGCAGCCCGATAGCTCGTGGTGAAGCTTTCTTT.

V and J are TRBV28 and TRBJ1-2, with D uncertain. Germline V gives CDR1 MDHEN, CDR2 SYDVKM. The CDR3 spans 11 residues. V lost 5 bases and J 8 bases, leaving 9 bases between the germline ends. The CDR3, as DNA: TGTGCCAGCAGTGGCGGGTTCGGCTACACCTTC. It translates to CASSGGFGYTF.

V gene TRBV10-3 combines with J gene TRBJ1-2; TRBD1 might be the D (6 bases). The V gene's germline CDR1 is ENHRY and CDR2 SYGVKD. This CDR3 is 14 amino acids long. With 7 bases removed from V and 2 bases from J, the gap between germline ends came to 14 bases. The CDR3 region is CAITQTGPNYGYTF. In nucleotides, the CDR3 is TGTGCCATCACTCAGACAGGACCAAACTATGGCTACACCTTC.

The chain carries TRBV9 and TRBJ1-4; 9 nucleotides agree with TRBD1. The junction had 7 bases not matched to a gene; V was cut back by 4 bases and J by 6 bases. The V gene's germline CDR1 is SGDLS and CDR2 YYNGEE. This CDR3 spans 15 amino acids. CDR3 protein: CASSLGTGKYEKLFF. The CDR3 DNA sequence: TGTGCCAGCAGCCTAGGGACAGGGAAGTATGAAAAACTGTTTTTT.

The rearrangement uses TRBV7-8 and TRBJ2-7; the D gene is possibly TRBD2 (6 bases). Deletions cut 4 bases from V and 0 bases from J, with 13 bases between. The CDR3 runs to 15 residues. CDR1 and CDR2 (germline): SGHVS, FQNEAQ. CDR3 sequence: CASSSSGRGSYEQYF. The CDR3 bases are TGTGCCAGCAGCTCCAGCGGGCGGGGCTCCTACGAGCAGTACTTC.

The V and J genes are TRBV19 and TRBJ2-1, with 9 bases lining up with TRBD2. CDR1 is LNHDA, CDR2 SQIVND, per germline (reference sequence). The CDR3 extends over 16 amino acids. V lost 7 bases to trimming and J lost 1 base; unmatched junction nucleotides: 8. CDR3 amino acids: CASTSSGSASYNEQFF. In nucleotides, the CDR3 is TGTGCCAGTACCAGTAGCGGGAGCGCTTCCTACAATGAGCAGTTCTTC.

V is TRBV4-2 and J is TRBJ1-1, with D uncertain. This CDR3 has 13 residues. CDR1 LGHNA and CDR2 YNFKEQ come from the germline V gene. V lost 0 bases, J lost 8 bases, and 10 bases lay in between. The CDR3, as DNA: TGTGCCAGCAGCCAAGACTCGCTCGGGGAAGCTTTCTTT. Amino acid sequence: CASSQDSLGEAFF.

The chain joins TRBV30 to TRBJ2-5, with D possibly matching TRBD1 (5 bases). The CDR3 is made up of 15 amino acids. The germline CDR1 and CDR2 sequences are GTSNPN and SVGIG (reference sequence). Trimming shortened V by 4 bases and J by 2 bases, and 17 bases separated the two germline ends. DNA of the CDR3: TGTGCCTGGAATTATGGCCAGGGCATACAAGAGACCCAGTACTTC. It translates to CAWNYGQGIQETQYF.

The genes are TRBV7-9 and TRBJ2-7; D is ambiguous. Germline assignment: CDR1 SEHNR and CDR2 FQNEAQ (reference sequence). V lost 5 bases to trimming and J lost 3 bases, with 8 bases between them. This CDR3 has 12 residues. The CDR3 loop reads CASSASYYEQYF. As DNA, the CDR3 is TGTGCCAGCAGCGCAAGCTACTACGAGCAGTACTTC.

This chain connects TRBV20-1 to TRBJ2-7; D gene ambiguous. The CDR3 runs 11 residues. Trimming took 3 bases from V and 3 from J, leaving 6 bases between them. Per germline, CDR1 DFQATT and CDR2 SNEGSKA (reference sequence). The DNA for the CDR3 is TGCAGTGCTAGGGCAAACTACGAGCAGTACTTC. This sequence encodes CSARANYEQYF.

This chain uses TRBV7-6 with TRBJ1-1, with 7 nucleotides matching TRBD1. V lost 6 bases to trimming and J lost 4 bases; unmatched junction nucleotides: 5. This CDR3 is built from 13 residues. The germline CDR1 and CDR2 sequences are SGHVS and FNYEAQ. CDR3 residues: CASRGQSFTEAFF. Here the CDR3 DNA reads TGTGCCAGCAGGGGACAGTCATTCACTGAAGCTTTCTTT.

V gene TRBV9 combines with J gene TRBJ2-1; 9 bases align to TRBD2. This CDR3 contains 17 residues. The germline gives CDR1 SGDLS, CDR2 YYNGEE. The junction had 12 bases not matched to a gene; V was cut back by 0 bases and J by 8 bases. As DNA, the CDR3 is TGTGCCAGCAGCGTAGCTGGTCGGACTAGCGCATCAGATGAGCAGTTCTTC. Its protein product is CASSVAGRTSASDEQFF.

The chain joins TRBV7-2 to TRBJ1-1, with TRBD1 matching over 9 bases. The V segment lost 5 bases and the J segment 2 bases; nucleotides outside the gene matches: 6. CDR1 and CDR2 from the germline V gene are SGHTA and FQGNSA. The CDR3 contains 15 residues. The CDR3 nucleotides read TGTGCCAGCAGCCCGAGGACAGGGGAAAACACTGAAGCTTTCTTT. Protein: CASSPRTGENTEAFF.

For the CDR3, the DNA is TGTGCCTTGGGCCTCCGGGAGATGAGGGAGCAGTACTTC. Protein sequence: CALGLREMREQYF. This sequence joins TRBV30 and TRBJ2-7; possible D gene TRBD2, 6 bases. CDR3 size: 13 residues. The germline gives CDR1 GTSNPN, CDR2 SVGIG (reference sequence). Trimming removed 7 bases from V and 7 bases from J, with 20 bases in between.

The rearrangement links TRBV19 to TRBJ2-7; the D gene is possibly TRBD1 (6 bases). V was clipped by 5 bases and J by 4 bases, with 12 bases between them. Germline CDR1 is LNHDA and CDR2 is SQIVND (reference sequence). This CDR3 comprises 13 residues. CDR3: CASSSQDRYEQYF. CDR3 nucleotide sequence: TGTGCCAGTAGTTCGCAGGACAGATACGAGCAGTACTTC. The entire variable domain, with the rest obtained from reference TRBV19 and TRBJ2-7, is as follows: DGGITQSPKYLFRKEGQNVTLSCEQNLNHDAMYWYRQDPGQGLRLIYYSQIVNDFQKGDIAEGYSVSREKKESFPLTVTSAQKNPTAFYLCASSSQDRYEQYFGPGTRLTVT.

The CDR3 sequence: CAWSRQPYEQYF. The CDR3 bases are TGTGCCTGGAGCCGACAGCCCTACGAGCAGTACTTC. J is TRBJ2-7 and V is TRBV30; a possible D gene is TRBD1 (5 bases). CDR1 is GTSNPN, CDR2 SVGIG, per germline (reference sequence). V lost 3 bases and J 2 bases, leaving 8 bases between the germline ends. This CDR3 has 12 residues.